This entry describes one T cell receptor beta chain. Its antigen is not identified. Produced via immunoSEQ multiplex PCR; TCRdb's table is partial and in-frame only. The sample has 64,000 or so clones; 91% are singletons. The sample belongs to a study of PD-1 blockade in classical Hodgkin lymphoma. Stated time point: cycle 4 day 1 (C4D1), after 6 weeks of nivolumab. Brentuximab vedotin exposure varied, and every patient relapsed after autologous stem cell transplantation. Complete response, partial response or progressive disease were the best responses. Study-level findings and limits: Complete responders matched newly diagnosed patients in baseline diversity.

The starting material was peripheral blood mononuclear cells (PBMCs), obtained before the fourth cycle of nivolumab. This sequence was found in a human donor with classical Hodgkin lymphoma.

In DNA form, the CDR3 reads TGTGCCAGCAGCTTGGACAGGGGAGACTACGAGCAGTACTTC. It encodes CASSLDRGDYEQYF. This chain joins TRBV11-1 and TRBJ2-7; 9 bases are a match to TRBD1. After removal of 3 bases from V and 3 bases from J, the junction contained 3 bases not matched to a gene. There are 14 residues in the CDR3. The germline V gene has CDR1 SGHAT and CDR2 FQDESV (reference sequence).